This T cell receptor (beta chain) was identified in a study of shared clonotypes between healthy human individuals (dated by TCRdb to about 2020). With regard to the full study: The cohort comprised a couple of women and three men aged 18 to 49 years. Libraries were prepared and TCR repertoires were sequenced by different laboratories using diverse techniques, in order to increase sequencing depth and limit assay-specific biases. Between about 0.8 and 8.9 billion PBMCs per donor were obtained by leukapheresis. To estimate repertoire size and how much clonotypes are shared between individuals, the study performed deep sequencing of blood TCR repertoires from about five healthy adults. For each donor, CD4 naive and CD4 memory were each run on three plates, CD8 naive on two plates, and CD8 memory on one plate. Beyond this particular receptor, the publication reports: Pairwise subsampling led to the expectation that sequencing depth would affect the degree of clonotype sharing among donors. Larger estimated clonotype richness was generally found for naive subsets than for memory subsets. The small number of donors limited the genetic and exposure-history diversity represented. Rarefaction of sorted-subset datasets indicated incomplete sequencing despite the large sequencing depth. Compared with non-shared clonotypes, the clonotypes found in all four sorted-subset donors had higher generation probabilities. Only blood was sampled, and tissue TCR repertoires likely differ from those in blood. Across four donors, roughly 5.4% of naive CD4, approximately 3.5% of naive CD8, about 2.3% of memory CD4, and approximately 0.4% of memory CD8 clonotypes were shared.

For the CD8 naive samples, CD45RO-negative cells were positively selected for CCR7, yielding a CD45RA+CCR7+ population from which TemRA cells were excluded. Healthy HIV-negative adults with no recently reported acute infections or vaccinations were included as donors. Every donor was a Caucasian adult living in Nashville, Tennessee, USA. After blood collection by leukapheresis, PBMCs were isolated using Ficoll-Histopaque density gradient centrifugation and then cryopreserved in the vapor phase of liquid nitrogen. Purity and quantity of every magnetically sorted T cell population were checked by analytical flow cytometry. From each sorted fraction, genomic DNA was isolated and quantified by UV absorbance on a Nanodrop 2000c. From the germline V gene, CDR1 is MDHEN and CDR2 is SYDVKM. V lost 6 bases and J lost 3 bases; the stretch between them is 18 bases long. CDR3 length: 15 amino acids, cysteine to phenylalanine. The read is trimmed to its CDR3 DNA, 45 bases read in frame from base 1.

Notes on this clone: Its antigen is not yet known. No much larger clonotype is one base removed from it; base qualities were not supplied.

Using the deep immunoSEQ assay, multiplex PCR amplified TCR CDR3 regions from genomic DNA. Extracted genomic DNA from each cell subset was distributed evenly across all wells of several immunoSEQ 96-well plates, and each plate was treated as a replicate. Each replicate PCR for sorted subsets received roughly 200 ng genomic DNA, equal to about 30,000 T cell genomes. Purified libraries were measured with a Qubit 3.0 fluorometer, size-checked on a Bioanalyzer 2100, and measured again with the KAPA Library Quantification kit. A separate single-read 150-cycle Illumina NextSeq 550 flow cell was used to sequence each immunoSEQ 96-well plate. The original pipeline was this. Because only junctional sequences without quality scores were contained in the immunoSEQ output, filtering matching that applied to full-length reads could not be performed. To assign V/J genes and CDR3, sequences were annotated against IMGT germline references using PyIR, a Python wrapper for IgBLAST v1.9. Reads were filtered out if the reads had weak V/J assignments (E-value above 1e-6), no CDR3, stop codons, out-of-frame junctions, or ambiguous translated residues. V3J clonotypes were defined by identical inferred V gene, J gene, and CDR3 amino acid sequence. The percentage overlap between two repertoires was calculated by dividing the number of shared unique clonotypes by the size of the smaller repertoire. Richness of each repertoire was evaluated using RTK rarefaction, the Chao1 estimator, and Recon v2.1 estimates of unobserved clonotypes. OLGA was used to compute generation probabilities for all TCRbeta clonotypes that the gDNA method yielded from a few donors. TCRdb retrieved this table from immuneACCESS and kept in-frame rearrangements only. Not all clones are present; in checked studies, unresolved V genes account for under half, and no reason is known for the remainder. The V and J calls and clone size come from that table; D and trimming were worked out from the DNA. The sample table contains about 2 million clones; only one count was recorded for less than 95% of them. Around 1.1% of the sample belongs to the ten largest clones.

The receptor chain draws on TRBV28 and TRBJ2-7, and TRBD2 may be the D gene, going by 5 matching bases. The sample taken for sequencing was naive CD8+ T cells sorted from blood. What this sample's cell subset or site label stands for: CD45RA+CCR7+. The receptor was derived from a man younger than 35 in good health. The CDR3 protein: CASRRISTGVYEQYF. In nucleotides, the sequence is TGTGCCAGCAGACGGATCTCAACCGGGGTCTACGAGCAGTACTTC.